This TCR beta chain was identified during a study of CD8 T cells in Susac syndrome. Study-wide context: Each patient with Susac syndrome, at the time of blood draw, was therapy-naive, on corticosteroids, or on intravenous immunoglobulin alone.

High-throughput TCR beta sequencing covered peripheral CD8+ and CD4+ T cells. Negative isolation was applied to CD8+ and CD4+ T cells, and FACS enrichment was applied to TEMRA cells. Random-hexamer reverse transcription was applied to about 0.5 to 1 ug RNA. Amplification of TCR beta CDR3 used immunoSEQ multiplex PCR across 54 Vbeta and 13 Jbeta. TCRdb fed the immunoSEQ multiplex PCR reads into MiXCR, producing one record per CDR3 protein. The data contain approximately 190,000 distinct CDR3 sequences, around 95% of them singletons. CDR1 is SGDLS, CDR2 YYNGEE, per germline. The trim removed 3 bases at V and 4 bases at J, leaving 5 bases unmatched. The CDR3 has 15 amino acids.

The chain combines TRBV9 with TRBJ2-7; 12 positions agree with TRBD2. The sequenced material came from CD8+ T cells from PBMCs. The origin of this receptor is a human donor with Susac syndrome. The CDR3 spells CASSASGLAGYEQYF. In DNA, the CDR3 is TGTGCCAGCAGCGCGTCGGGACTAGCGGGTTACGAGCAGTACTTC.